This TCR beta chain derives from a study of T-cell reconstitution after alpha-beta-depleted transplantation in children. Study-level findings and limits: Several hundred expanded graft clones reportedly gave rise to the alpha-beta T cells present about two months after transplant. The study traced high day-60 TCRbeta diversity in some patients to surviving recipient T cells and thymic progenitors. After one year, T-cell counts and TCRbeta diversity mostly came from new T cells.

Trimming removed 1 base at V and 0 bases at J, with 22 bases between. The CDR3 consists of 18 residues. Looked up from germline, CDR1 is DFQATT and CDR2 is SNEGSKA (reference sequence). A remark on this clonotype: Its antigen is unidentified.

The library targeted TCRbeta and was prepared with unique molecular identifiers. Each CDR3 protein is one row after TCRdb ran MiXCR on the PCR reads. The profile covers hundreds of thousands of distinct CDR3 sequences, with 10% to 15% appearing a single time and over 2% taken by the ten largest. This specimen consisted of PBMCs, mostly from graft donor cells, obtained 360 days after TCRalphabeta/CD19-depleted stem cell transplant. The clonotype comes from a male patient younger than 18 who had a stem cell transplant for acute myeloid leukemia, so the T cells may come from the graft donor. J is TRBJ2-7 and V is TRBV20-1; the D gene could be TRBD1 or TRBD2 (7 bases each). CDR3 region: CSARAAGGAYDTSYEQYF. The CDR3 DNA sequence: TGCAGTGCTAGAGCCGCAGGGGGGGCCTACGATACCTCCTACGAGCAGTACTTC.